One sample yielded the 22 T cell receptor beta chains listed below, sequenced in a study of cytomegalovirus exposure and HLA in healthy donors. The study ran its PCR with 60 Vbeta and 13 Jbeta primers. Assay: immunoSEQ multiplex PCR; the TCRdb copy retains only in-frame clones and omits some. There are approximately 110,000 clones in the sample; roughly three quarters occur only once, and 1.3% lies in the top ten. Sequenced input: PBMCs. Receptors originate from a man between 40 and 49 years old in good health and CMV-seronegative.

The CDR3 bases are TGTGCCAGCAGCCCAGAAGTGGGGTACGGGGGGGCCGGGGAGCTGTTTTTT. It codes for CASSPEVGYGGAGELFF. The V and J genes are TRBV7-2 and TRBJ2-2; 8 nucleotides line up with TRBD2. Looked up from germline, CDR1 is SGHTA and CDR2 is FQGNSA. V was clipped by 5 bases and J by 6 bases; unmatched bases: 14. This CDR3 has 17 residues.

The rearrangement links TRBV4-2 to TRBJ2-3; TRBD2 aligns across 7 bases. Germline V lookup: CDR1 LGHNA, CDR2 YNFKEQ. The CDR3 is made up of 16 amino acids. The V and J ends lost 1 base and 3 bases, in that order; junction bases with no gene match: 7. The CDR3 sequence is CASSQGVGAGTDTQYF. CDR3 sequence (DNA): TGTGCCAGCAGCCAAGGGGTGGGAGCGGGGACAGATACGCAGTATTTT.

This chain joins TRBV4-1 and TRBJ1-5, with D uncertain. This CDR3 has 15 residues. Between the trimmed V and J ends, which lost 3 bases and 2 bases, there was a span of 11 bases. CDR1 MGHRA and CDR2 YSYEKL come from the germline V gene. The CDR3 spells CASSHNSIGNQPQHF. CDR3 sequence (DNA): TGCGCCAGCAGCCACAACAGTATAGGCAATCAGCCCCAGCATTTT.

Written as DNA, the CDR3 is TGTGCCAGCAGCCGGGACAGGGGCCCCTACGAGCAGTACTTC. Translation: CASSRDRGPYEQYF. The gene calls are TRBV5-4 and TRBJ2-7; 10 bases line up with TRBD1. V gave up 4 bases and J gave up 2 bases; unmatched junction bases: 3. CDR1 is SGHNT, CDR2 YYREEE, per germline (reference sequence). This CDR3 region has 14 residues.

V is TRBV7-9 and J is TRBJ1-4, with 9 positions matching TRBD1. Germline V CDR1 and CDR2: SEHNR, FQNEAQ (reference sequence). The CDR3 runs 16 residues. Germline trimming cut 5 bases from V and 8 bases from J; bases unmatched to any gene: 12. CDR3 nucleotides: TGTGCCAGCAGCGGGGGACAGGGAACCCCAGGGGAAAAACTGTTTTTT. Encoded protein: CASSGGQGTPGEKLFF.

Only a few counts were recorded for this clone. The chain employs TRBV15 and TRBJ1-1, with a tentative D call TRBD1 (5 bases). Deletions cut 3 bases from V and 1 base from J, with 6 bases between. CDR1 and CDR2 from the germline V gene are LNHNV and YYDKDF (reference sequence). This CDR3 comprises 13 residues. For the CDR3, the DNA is TGTGCCACCAGCAGGACAGAGAACACTGAAGCTTTCTTT. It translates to CATSRTENTEAFF.

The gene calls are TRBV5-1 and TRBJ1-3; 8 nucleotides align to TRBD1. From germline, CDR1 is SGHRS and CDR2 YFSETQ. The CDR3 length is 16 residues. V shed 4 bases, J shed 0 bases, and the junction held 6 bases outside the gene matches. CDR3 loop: CASSEGQVISGNTIYF. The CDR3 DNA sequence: TGCGCCAGCAGCGAGGGACAGGTCATCTCTGGAAACACCATATATTTT.

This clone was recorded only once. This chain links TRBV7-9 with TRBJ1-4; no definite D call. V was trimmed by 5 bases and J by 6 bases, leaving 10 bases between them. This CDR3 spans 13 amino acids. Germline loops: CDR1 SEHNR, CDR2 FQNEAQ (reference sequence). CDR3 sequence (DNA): TGTGCCAGCAGCGGGCAGTCATATGAAAAACTGTTTTTT. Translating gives CASSGQSYEKLFF.

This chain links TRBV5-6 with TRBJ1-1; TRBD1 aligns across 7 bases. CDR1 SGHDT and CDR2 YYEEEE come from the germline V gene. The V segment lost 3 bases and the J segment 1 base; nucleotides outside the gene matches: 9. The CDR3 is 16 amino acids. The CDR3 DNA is TGTGCCAGCAGCTCTCGGAGCTACAGGGGGAACACTGAAGCTTTCTTT. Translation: CASSSRSYRGNTEAFF.

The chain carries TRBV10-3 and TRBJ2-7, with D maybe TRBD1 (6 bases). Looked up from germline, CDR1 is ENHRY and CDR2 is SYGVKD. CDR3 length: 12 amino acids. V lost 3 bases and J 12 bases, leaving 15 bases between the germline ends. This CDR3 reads CAISEQPQGRYF. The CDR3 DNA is TGTGCCATCAGTGAACAACCACAGGGTCGGTACTTC.

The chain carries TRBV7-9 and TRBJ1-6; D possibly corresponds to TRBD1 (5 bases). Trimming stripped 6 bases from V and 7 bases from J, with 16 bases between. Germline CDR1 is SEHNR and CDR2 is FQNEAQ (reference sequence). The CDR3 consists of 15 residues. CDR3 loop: CASRRDGGSNSPLHF. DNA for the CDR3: TGTGCCAGCAGACGGGACGGGGGGTCGAATTCACCCCTCCACTTT.

CDR3 bases: TGTGCCAGCAGTGACTCTACGACAGGGTGTGGAAACACCATATATTTT. This sequence encodes CASSDSTTGCGNTIYF. This chain connects TRBV6-4 to TRBJ1-3; 7 bases line up with TRBD1. The CDR3 is made up of 16 amino acids. The trim removed 0 bases at V and 3 bases at J, leaving 5 bases unmatched. Per the germline V gene, CDR1 is MRHNA and CDR2 is SNTAGT.

The CDR3 loop is CASSRTPRNEQYF. The CDR3 DNA reads TGTGCCAGCAGCCGAACTCCTAGGAACGAGCAGTACTTC. V gene TRBV2 combines with J gene TRBJ2-7; the D is unclear. Germline assignment: CDR1 SNHLY and CDR2 FYNNEI. Deletions cut 6 bases from V and 5 bases from J, with 14 bases between. This CDR3 spans 13 amino acids.

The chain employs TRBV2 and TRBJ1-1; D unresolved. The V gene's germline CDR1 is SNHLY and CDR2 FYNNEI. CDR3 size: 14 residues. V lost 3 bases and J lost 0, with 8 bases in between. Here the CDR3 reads CASSEIAMNTEAFF. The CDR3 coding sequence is TGTGCCAGCAGTGAGATAGCCATGAACACTGAAGCTTTCTTT.

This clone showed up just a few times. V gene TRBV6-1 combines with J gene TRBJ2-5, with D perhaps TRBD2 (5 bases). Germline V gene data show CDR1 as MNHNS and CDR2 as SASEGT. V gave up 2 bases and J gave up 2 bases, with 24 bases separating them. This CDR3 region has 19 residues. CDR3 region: CASSEPLIRTYRVQETQYF. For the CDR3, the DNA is TGTGCCAGCAGTGAACCTCTGATAAGGACTTACCGCGTTCAAGAGACCCAGTACTTC.

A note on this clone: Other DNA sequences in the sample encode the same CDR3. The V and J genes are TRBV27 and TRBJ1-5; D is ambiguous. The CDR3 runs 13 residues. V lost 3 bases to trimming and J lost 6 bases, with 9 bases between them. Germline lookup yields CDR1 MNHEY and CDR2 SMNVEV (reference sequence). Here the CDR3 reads CASSFRGGQPQHF. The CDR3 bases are TGTGCCAGCAGTTTCCGGGGTGGTCAGCCCCAGCATTTT.

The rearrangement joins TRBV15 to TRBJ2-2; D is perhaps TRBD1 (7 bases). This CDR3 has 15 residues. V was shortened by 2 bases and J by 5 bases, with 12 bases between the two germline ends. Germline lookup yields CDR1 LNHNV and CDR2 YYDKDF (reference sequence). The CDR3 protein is CATSRRQGGTGELFF. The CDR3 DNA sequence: TGTGCCACCAGCAGAAGACAGGGAGGAACCGGGGAGCTGTTTTTT.

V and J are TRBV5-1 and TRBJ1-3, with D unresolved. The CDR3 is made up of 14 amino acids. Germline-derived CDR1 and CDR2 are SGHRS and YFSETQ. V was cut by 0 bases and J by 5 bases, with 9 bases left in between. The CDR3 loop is CASSLDRARNTIYF. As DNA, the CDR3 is TGCGCCAGCAGCTTGGACAGAGCCCGAAACACCATATATTTT. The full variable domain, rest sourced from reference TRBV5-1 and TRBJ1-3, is KAGVTQTPRYLIKTRGQQVTLSCSPISGHRSVSWYQQTPGQGLQFLFEYFSETQRNKGNFPGRFSGRQFSNSRSEMNVSTLELGDSALYLCASSLDRARNTIYFGEGSWLTVV.

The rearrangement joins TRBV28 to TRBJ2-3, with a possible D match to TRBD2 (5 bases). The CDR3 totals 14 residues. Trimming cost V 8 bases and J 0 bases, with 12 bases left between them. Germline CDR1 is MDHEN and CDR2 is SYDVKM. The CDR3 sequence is CASVEIASTDTQYF. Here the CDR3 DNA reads TGTGCCAGCGTGGAGATAGCGAGCACAGATACGCAGTATTTT. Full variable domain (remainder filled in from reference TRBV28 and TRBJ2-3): DVKVTQSSRYLVKRTGEKVFLECVQDMDHENMFWYRQDPGLGLRLIYFSYDVKMKEKGDIPEGYSVSREKKERFSLILESASTNQTSMYLCASVEIASTDTQYFGPGTRLTVL.

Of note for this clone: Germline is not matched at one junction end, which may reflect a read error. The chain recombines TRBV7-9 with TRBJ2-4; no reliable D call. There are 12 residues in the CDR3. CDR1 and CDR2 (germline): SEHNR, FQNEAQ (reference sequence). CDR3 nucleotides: TGTTCCAGCAGCTACGGCAAAAACATTCAGTACTTC. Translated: CSSSYGKNIQYF.

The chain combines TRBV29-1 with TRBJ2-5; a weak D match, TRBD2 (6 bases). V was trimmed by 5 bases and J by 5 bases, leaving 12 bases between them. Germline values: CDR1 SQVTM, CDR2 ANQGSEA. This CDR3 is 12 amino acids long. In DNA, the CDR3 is TGCAGCGTTCCTCGACTAGGGGAGACCCAGTACTTC. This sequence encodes CSVPRLGETQYF.

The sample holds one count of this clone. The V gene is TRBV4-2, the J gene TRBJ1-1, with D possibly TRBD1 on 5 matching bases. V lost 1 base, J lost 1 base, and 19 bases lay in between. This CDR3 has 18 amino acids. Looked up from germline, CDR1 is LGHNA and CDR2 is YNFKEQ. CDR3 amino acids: CASSQVIFEVQGNTEAFF. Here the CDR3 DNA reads TGTGCCAGCAGCCAAGTAATTTTCGAGGTCCAGGGGAACACTGAAGCTTTCTTT.